The rows below give T cell receptor beta chains drawn from one sample of a study of persistence of HIV-infected CD4 T cells. This table comes from immunoSEQ multiplex PCR, and its TCRdb copy is limited to in-frame clones, with some not included. The sample shows around 13,000 clones, under 70% of them seen only once. Antigens for these TCRs are unknown. The source material was CD4+ T cells sorted from PBMCs after approximately 20-hour stimulation, sampled from a patient who received antiretroviral therapy. The receptors stem from an adult man with HIV who was CMV-seropositive. Both conserved end residues are part of each CDR3. Each record gives: D gene, J gene, clone size, V gene, CDR3 protein, CDR3 DNA. D genes are given only for firm matches. Not every row has a clone size; where given, it reads once, few, many or a size class.

.	TRBJ1-1	few	TRBV2	CASTRDWNTEAFF	TGTGCCAGCACGAGGGACTGGAACACTGAAGCTTTCTTT
.	TRBJ1-2	.	TRBV4-1	CASSQDFYGFYGYTF	TGCGCCAGCAGCCAAGATTTTTACGGCTTCTATGGCTACACCTTC
TRBD1	TRBJ1-2	.	TRBV14	CASSPRTGGFYGYTF	TGTGCCAGCAGCCCTCGGACAGGGGGCTTCTATGGCTACACCTTC
.	TRBJ2-2	few	TRBV14	CASSHWTTRNTGELFF	TGTGCCAGCAGCCACTGGACAACCAGAAACACCGGGGAGCTGTTTTTT
.	TRBJ1-5	.	TRBV4-1	CASSQEGFKPQHF	TGCGCCAGCAGCCAAGAAGGATTCAAGCCCCAGCATTTT
.	TRBJ1-4	.	TRBV3-1/TRBV3-2	CASSQEYGNQANEKLFF	TGTGCCAGCAGCCAAGAGTACGGCAACCAAGCTAATGAAAAACTGTTTTTT
.	TRBJ1-6	medium-sized	TRBV3-1/TRBV3-2	CASSQDWGGSSPLHF	TGTGCCAGCAGCCAAGATTGGGGGGGCAGTTCACCCCTCCACTTT
.	TRBJ2-7	few	TRBV19	CASSIGAVSEQYF	TGTGCCAGTAGTATAGGCGCAGTGAGCGAGCAGTACTTC
.	TRBJ2-1	few	TRBV6-5	CASSDRSSYNEQFF	TGTGCCAGCAGCGACAGGAGCTCCTACAATGAGCAGTTCTTC
.	TRBJ2-7	few	TRBV10-1	CASSESRGLGDSYEQYF	TGCGCCAGCAGTGAGTCGAGGGGCCTAGGGGACTCCTACGAGCAGTACTTC
TRBD1	TRBJ1-1	.	TRBV29-1	CSVGGQARNTEAFF	TGCAGCGTGGGAGGACAGGCTCGGAACACTGAAGCTTTCTTT
TRBD1	TRBJ1-2	.	TRBV12-5	CASGLIGQGNYGYTF	TGTGCTAGTGGTTTGATAGGACAGGGGAACTATGGCTACACCTTC
.	TRBJ1-1	.	TRBV30	CAWHQGWSTEAFF	TGTGCCTGGCATCAGGGTTGGAGCACTGAAGCTTTCTTT
.	TRBJ2-7	.	TRBV15	CATTPGGGLYEQYF	TGTGCCACCACCCCCGGGGGAGGTCTTTACGAGCAGTACTTC
.	TRBJ1-1	.	TRBV7-2	CASSPQGAEAFF	TGTGCCAGCAGCCCACAGGGTGCTGAAGCTTTCTTT
TRBD1	TRBJ2-4	once	TRBV6-1	CASSDFLQGSGKNIQYF	TGTGCCAGCAGTGATTTTCTACAGGGGTCTGGTAAAAACATTCAGTACTTC
TRBD2	TRBJ2-3	.	TRBV10-3	CAISPGGVTDTQYF	TGTGCCATCAGCCCCGGGGGGGTGACAGATACGCAGTATTTT
.	TRBJ1-2	.	TRBV6-4	CASRPTPGGGYGYTF	TGTGCCAGCAGACCGACCCCCGGTGGAGGGTATGGCTACACCTTC
.	TRBJ2-2	.	TRBV29-1	CSAKLGGNTGELFF	TGCAGCGCCAAATTGGGGGGAAACACCGGGGAGCTGTTTTTT
TRBD2	TRBJ2-4	few	TRBV4-2	CASSQDGGGTVVNIQYF	TGTGCCAGCAGCCAAGATGGGGGAGGGACGGTGGTAAACATTCAGTACTTC
TRBD1	TRBJ1-2	.	TRBV5-4	CASSFSGTARYGYTF	TGTGCCAGCAGCTTTTCCGGGACAGCCCGCTATGGCTACACCTTC
.	TRBJ1-1	.	TRBV10-3	CAISESVGTVNTEAFF	TGTGCCATCAGTGAGTCCGTCGGGACGGTGAACACTGAAGCTTTCTTT
.	TRBJ2-3	.	TRBV6-4	CASSDYLGAQYF	TGTGCCAGCAGTGACTACCTAGGGGCGCAGTATTTT
TRBD2	TRBJ2-7	few	TRBV5-1	CASSLDPGLAGEQYF	TGCGCCAGCAGCTTGGACCCGGGACTAGCGGGTGAGCAGTACTTC
.	TRBJ1-6	.	TRBV30	CAWSVKGSSYNSPLHF	TGTGCCTGGAGTGTCAAAGGGAGCTCCTATAATTCACCCCTCCACTTT
.	TRBJ1-5	.	TRBV6-2/TRBV6-3	CASSYSAGANQPQHF	TGTGCCAGCAGTTACTCGGCAGGGGCCAATCAGCCCCAGCATTTT
.	TRBJ1-4	.	TRBV5-8	CASSLGQKATNEKLFF	TGTGCTAGCAGCTTGGGGCAGAAAGCAACTAATGAAAAACTGTTTTTT
.	TRBJ1-1	.	TRBV3-1/TRBV3-2	CASSQGEGLRNTEAFF	TGTGCCAGCAGCCAGGGGGAGGGTCTAAGGAACACTGAAGCTTTCTTT
TRBD1	TRBJ2-3	.	TRBV5-8	CASSLLGQLTDTQYF	TGTGCCAGCAGCTTGTTGGGACAGCTCACAGATACGCAGTATTTT
.	TRBJ1-5	.	TRBV30	CAWRTQGLDQPQHF	TGTGCCTGGAGAACACAGGGTTTGGATCAGCCCCAGCATTTT
.	TRBJ1-5	.	TRBV7-2	CASSLGARGGNQPQHF	TGTGCCAGCAGCTTAGGCGCCAGGGGAGGTAATCAGCCCCAGCATTTT
.	TRBJ2-3	.	TRBV29-1	CSVFGETSTDTQYF	TGCAGCGTTTTCGGGGAGACTAGCACAGATACGCAGTATTTT
.	TRBJ2-1	.	TRBV5-1	CASSLGGKSYNEQFF	TGCGCCAGCAGCTTGGGTGGCAAATCCTACAATGAGCAGTTCTTC
TRBD2	TRBJ2-5	.	TRBV30	CAWSVLAGAETQYF	TGTGCCTGGAGTGTACTAGCGGGAGCAGAGACCCAGTACTTC
.	TRBJ1-1	.	TRBV18	CASSQREGNTEAFF	TGTGCCAGCTCACAGAGGGAGGGGAACACTGAAGCTTTCTTT
.	TRBJ2-7	.	TRBV3-1/TRBV3-2	CASSQERTSYEQYF	TGTGCCAGCAGCCAAGAAAGGACATCCTACGAGCAGTACTTC
.	TRBJ1-3	.	TRBV9	CASSVESSASTIYF	TGTGCCAGCAGCGTAGAATCGTCCGCAAGCACCATATATTTT
.	TRBJ1-1	.	TRBV27	CASSLRAFRDAEAFF	TGTGCCAGCAGTTTACGGGCCTTCAGGGACGCTGAAGCTTTCTTT